The 7 T cell receptor beta chains given below trace back to one sample, sequenced in a study of T cells after posttransplantation cyclophosphamide. Clones were read by immunoSEQ multiplex PCR, and TCRdb kept only the in-frame ones, dropping some. Recorded here are tens of thousands of clones, with no singletons, and the ten leading clones hold about 2.2%. Sequencing input: PBMCs. These receptors were collected from a man aged 40-49 years in good health, CMV-negative, and a related stem cell transplant donor.

This clone has ten or more counts. The V and J genes are TRBV6-6 and TRBJ1-4; TRBD1 is a possible D gene (5 bases). V lost 2 bases and J lost 7, with 17 bases in between. There are 16 residues in the CDR3. CDR1 is MNHNY, CDR2 SVGAGI, per germline (reference sequence). The CDR3 DNA follows: TGTGCCAGCAGTTACGGGGGGGGAGGGGTAGGTGAAAAACTGTTTTTT. As protein: CASSYGGGGVGEKLFF.

This clone was counted many times. The gene calls are TRBV7-9 and TRBJ2-5; D is perhaps TRBD1 (5 bases). The CDR3 spans 15 residues. Germline CDR1 SEHNR, CDR2 FQNEAQ (reference sequence). Trimming took 0 bases from V and 5 from J, leaving 13 bases between them. In DNA, the CDR3 is TGTGCCAGCAGCTTAGCGTTAGGGGTGGAGGAGACCCAGTACTTC. Residues: CASSLALGVEETQYF.

On this clone itself: The sample contains more than one DNA sequence encoding this CDR3. This chain connects TRBV6-5 to TRBJ2-7; D ambiguous. CDR3 length: 13 amino acids. Germline CDR1 is MNHEY and CDR2 is SVGAGI. V gave up 6 bases and J gave up 2 bases, with 11 bases separating them. The CDR3 sequence: CASSSLLTYEQYF. The CDR3 DNA reads TGTGCCAGCAGCTCGCTACTTACCTACGAGCAGTACTTC.

This clone appeared many times. In the same sample, other DNA sequences code for this CDR3. The chain uses TRBV7-9 and TRBJ2-1, with no clear D. CDR1 and CDR2 from the germline V gene are SEHNR and FQNEAQ (reference sequence). This CDR3 has 11 amino acids. With 5 bases removed from V and 8 bases from J, the gap between germline ends came to 7 bases. The CDR3 here is CASSQDYEQFF. The CDR3 coding sequence is TGTGCCAGCAGCCAAGACTATGAGCAGTTCTTC.

This clone has at least ten counts. The chain recombines TRBV7-2 with TRBJ2-5, with 12 bases aligning to TRBD2. The germline CDR1 and CDR2 sequences are SGHTA and FQGNSA. This CDR3 has 15 residues. J gave up 4 bases and V 2 bases, and 2 bases lay outside the gene matches. CDR3 DNA sequence: TGTGCCAGCAGCTTACTAGCGGGAGGGCCAGAGACCCAGTACTTC. It codes for CASSLLAGGPETQYF.

This clone was counted at least ten times. The rearrangement links TRBV6-6 to TRBJ2-5, with D possibly matching TRBD1 (5 bases). CDR1 MNHNY and CDR2 SVGAGI come from the germline V gene (reference sequence). The CDR3 has 16 residues. V was shortened by 2 bases and J by 2 bases, with 15 bases between the two germline ends. CDR3 loop: CASSYGADVNQETQYF. Written as DNA, the CDR3 is TGTGCCAGCAGTTACGGGGCAGACGTTAATCAAGAGACCCAGTACTTC.

This clone was observed at least ten times. The chain joins TRBV5-1 to TRBJ2-7; maybe TRBD2 (6 bases). Germline loops: CDR1 SGHRS, CDR2 YFSETQ. The CDR3 runs 19 residues. Trimming stripped 4 bases from V and 0 bases from J, with 26 bases between. CDR3 coding DNA: TGCGCCAGCAGCCCACTCCCCCTCACTGGACTAAGGAGCTCCTACGAGCAGTACTTC. Translating it yields CASSPLPLTGLRSSYEQYF.